This is a list of T cell receptor beta chains from one sample in a study of blood T cell repertoires in COVID-19. Assay used: immunoSEQ multiplex PCR; TCRdb lists only in-frame clones, some missing. This table holds fewer than 250,000 clones, about 90% found once. The sequencing sample was made of peripheral blood. The receptors shown here come from a man aged 25-40 years with acute or convalescent COVID-19. Both conserved end residues are part of each CDR3. A D gene is named only where the DNA matches it firmly. Clone size is given for some rows only: seen once, a few or many times, or a class if the clone is expanded.

size: NA; D: NA; J: TRBJ1-1; V: TRBV30; CDR3: CAWSAPEPEAFF; DNA: TGTGCCTGGAGTGCCCCGGAGCCTGAAGCTTTCTTT
size: NA; D: TRBD1; J: TRBJ1-5; V: TRBV18; CDR3: CASSPRGRLGNQPQHF; DNA: TGTGCCAGCTCACCTAGGGGGCGGCTTGGCAATCAGCCCCAGCATTTT
size: NA; D: TRBD1; J: TRBJ1-2; V: TRBV5-1; CDR3: CASSFRTGLTNYGYTF; DNA: TGCGCCAGCAGCTTCAGGACAGGACTTACTAACTATGGCTACACCTTC
size: NA; D: TRBD2; J: TRBJ2-1; V: TRBV5-4; CDR3: CASSFQLAGGGGEQFF; DNA: TGTGCCAGCAGCTTCCAACTAGCGGGAGGCGGAGGTGAGCAGTTCTTC
size: NA; D: NA; J: TRBJ2-3; V: TRBV5-1; CDR3: CASIPLGGSDTQYF; DNA: TGCGCCAGCATCCCCTTAGGGGGTTCAGATACGCAGTATTTT
size: NA; D: NA; J: TRBJ2-5; V: TRBV7-6; CDR3: CASSPTGQKETQYF; DNA: TGTGCCAGCAGCCCGACGGGACAAAAAGAGACCCAGTACTTC
size: NA; D: NA; J: TRBJ2-1; V: TRBV5-1; CDR3: CASSLEESSYNEQFF; DNA: TGCGCCAGCAGCTTGGAGGAGAGCTCCTACAATGAGCAGTTCTTC
size: NA; D: TRBD1; J: TRBJ2-1; V: TRBV9; CDR3: CASSLTGALYNEQFF; DNA: TGTGCCAGCAGCTTAACAGGGGCCCTCTACAATGAGCAGTTCTTC
size: NA; D: NA; J: TRBJ2-5; V: TRBV6-5; CDR3: CASTVRGKETQYF; DNA: TGTGCCAGCACAGTCAGGGGAAAAGAGACCCAGTACTTC
size: once; D: NA; J: TRBJ1-2; V: TRBV5-1; CDR3: CASSLDGNPNYGYTF; DNA: TGCGCCAGCAGCTTGGACGGGAACCCTAACTATGGCTACACCTTC
size: NA; D: NA; J: TRBJ1-2; V: TRBV2; CDR3: CASSEALSWQGILNGYTF; DNA: TGTGCCAGCAGTGAAGCGTTGAGTTGGCAGGGGATTTTGAATGGCTACACCTTC
size: NA; D: TRBD1; J: TRBJ2-2; V: TRBV19; CDR3: CASQTGTNTGELFF; DNA: TGTGCCAGTCAGACAGGGACGAACACCGGGGAGCTGTTTTTT
size: NA; D: NA; J: TRBJ1-1; V: TRBV3-1/TRBV3-2; CDR3: CASSQAGAGDTEAFF; DNA: TGTGCCAGCAGCCAGGCAGGGGCCGGTGACACTGAAGCTTTCTTT
size: NA; D: NA; J: TRBJ2-3; V: TRBV28; CDR3: CASSPGQMTDTQYF; DNA: TGTGCCAGCAGTCCAGGACAGATGACAGATACGCAGTATTTT
size: NA; D: TRBD2; J: TRBJ2-1; V: TRBV4-1; CDR3: CASKGLAANQYLNEQFF; DNA: TGCGCCAGCAAGGGACTAGCGGCGAACCAATACCTCAATGAGCAGTTCTTC
size: NA; D: NA; J: TRBJ2-5; V: TRBV7-3; CDR3: CASSVLGVPGETQYF; DNA: TGTGCCAGCAGCGTATTAGGCGTACCGGGGGAGACCCAGTACTTC
size: NA; D: NA; J: TRBJ2-2; V: TRBV19; CDR3: CASSSRSNTGELFF; DNA: TGTGCCAGTAGTTCGAGATCGAACACCGGGGAGCTGTTTTTT
size: NA; D: NA; J: TRBJ2-1; V: TRBV4-1; CDR3: CASSQRGLIWNEQFF; DNA: TGCGCCAGCAGCCAAAGAGGTCTAATCTGGAATGAGCAGTTCTTC
size: NA; D: NA; J: TRBJ1-4; V: TRBV19; CDR3: CASSLKGGSEKLFF; DNA: TGTGCCAGTAGCCTCAAGGGAGGGAGTGAAAAACTGTTTTTT
size: NA; D: NA; J: TRBJ2-1; V: TRBV21-1; CDR3: CASGRGRQGSRNEQFF; DNA: TGTGCCAGCGGGCGGGGTAGACAGGGTAGTCGCAATGAGCAGTTCTTC
size: NA; D: NA; J: TRBJ1-1; V: TRBV20-1; CDR3: CSARGSFEAFF; DNA: TGCAGTGCTAGAGGGAGTTTTGAAGCTTTCTTT
size: NA; D: NA; J: TRBJ1-1; V: TRBV6-1; CDR3: CASSERQLNTEAFF; DNA: TGTGCCAGCAGTGAAAGACAACTCAACACTGAAGCTTTCTTT
size: NA; D: NA; J: TRBJ1-2; V: TRBV2; CDR3: CASSEGIGAETF; DNA: TGTGCCAGCAGTGAAGGAATTGGGGCGGAGACCTTC
size: NA; D: NA; J: TRBJ2-6; V: TRBV18; CDR3: CASSPGQFPSSGANVLTF; DNA: TGTGCCAGCTCACCCGGACAGTTCCCGAGCTCTGGGGCCAACGTCCTGACTTTC
size: once; D: NA; J: TRBJ1-5; V: TRBV6-1; CDR3: CASSESSRGRNQPQHF; DNA: TGTGCCAGCAGTGAAAGTAGCAGGGGCCGAAATCAGCCCCAGCATTTT
size: NA; D: NA; J: TRBJ2-3; V: TRBV28; CDR3: CASSLVGGAPDTQYF; DNA: TGTGCCAGCAGTTTGGTTGGGGGGGCCCCAGATACGCAGTATTTT
size: NA; D: NA; J: TRBJ1-5; V: TRBV3-1/TRBV3-2; CDR3: CASSPRRSNQPQHF; DNA: TGTGCCAGCAGCCCTCGCAGGAGCAATCAGCCCCAGCATTTT
size: once; D: NA; J: TRBJ2-5; V: TRBV7-2; CDR3: CASSRRERIQETQYF; DNA: TGTGCCAGCAGCCGGAGGGAGCGGATCCAAGAGACCCAGTACTTC
size: NA; D: NA; J: TRBJ2-2; V: TRBV18; CDR3: CASSPLQTGRTGELFF; DNA: TGTGCCAGCTCACCACTCCAGACAGGCCGGACCGGGGAGCTGTTTTTT
size: NA; D: NA; J: TRBJ1-3; V: TRBV6-5; CDR3: CASRDPRGGNTIYF; DNA: TGTGCCAGCAGAGACCCCAGGGGCGGAAACACCATATATTTT
size: NA; D: TRBD1; J: TRBJ2-1; V: TRBV19; CDR3: CASSIVPGQSSYNEQFF; DNA: TGTGCCAGTAGTATAGTTCCGGGACAGAGCTCCTACAATGAGCAGTTCTTC
size: once; D: TRBD2; J: TRBJ2-1; V: TRBV6-6; CDR3: CASRASGPIEQFF; DNA: TGTGCCAGCAGAGCTAGCGGGCCTATTGAGCAGTTCTTC
size: NA; D: NA; J: TRBJ2-5; V: TRBV5-6; CDR3: CASSSITTSIGETQYF; DNA: TGTGCCAGCAGCTCAATTACAACTAGTATCGGTGAGACCCAGTACTTC
size: once; D: NA; J: TRBJ2-3; V: TRBV28; CDR3: CASRPGLKVSTDTQYF; DNA: TGTGCCAGCAGACCCGGGTTGAAAGTGAGCACAGATACGCAGTATTTT
size: NA; D: TRBD1; J: TRBJ1-1; V: TRBV3-1/TRBV3-2; CDR3: CASSSRDRYTEAFF; DNA: TGTGCCAGCAGCTCCCGGGACAGGTACACTGAAGCTTTCTTT
size: NA; D: NA; J: TRBJ1-1; V: TRBV11-2; CDR3: CASSPLRMNTEAFF; DNA: TGTGCCAGCAGCCCCCTCAGGATGAACACTGAAGCTTTCTTT
size: few; D: NA; J: TRBJ1-2; V: TRBV5-4; CDR3: CASSLPGGGNYGYTF; DNA: TGTGCCAGCAGCCTTCCCGGGGGGGGAAACTATGGCTACACCTTC
size: NA; D: NA; J: TRBJ1-5; V: TRBV6-6; CDR3: CASSYDGAGQPQHF; DNA: TGTGCCAGCAGTTACGATGGGGCAGGGCAGCCCCAGCATTTT
size: NA; D: TRBD1; J: TRBJ2-7; V: TRBV2; CDR3: CASSGDSPEQYF; DNA: TGTGCCAGCAGTGGGGACAGCCCCGAGCAGTACTTC
size: NA; D: TRBD2; J: TRBJ2-2; V: TRBV9; CDR3: CASSLQVSGGLTGELFF; DNA: TGTGCCAGCAGCCTGCAAGTAAGCGGGGGGCTCACCGGGGAGCTGTTTTTT
size: NA; D: NA; J: TRBJ2-7; V: TRBV6-1; CDR3: CASSEPSIELYEQYF; DNA: TGTGCCAGCAGTGAACCGTCTATAGAACTTTACGAGCAGTACTTC
size: NA; D: NA; J: TRBJ1-2; V: TRBV11-2; CDR3: CASSSRYTGSPAGYTF; DNA: TGTGCCAGCAGCTCTAGATATACAGGGTCCCCAGCTGGCTACACCTTC
size: NA; D: TRBD1; J: TRBJ1-1; V: TRBV30; CDR3: CASTRTGRYTEAFF; DNA: TGTGCCTCCACAAGGACAGGGAGGTACACTGAAGCTTTCTTT
size: NA; D: NA; J: TRBJ2-2; V: TRBV28; CDR3: CASSFLGRTVSGELFF; DNA: TGTGCCAGCAGTTTCCTAGGACGGACAGTATCCGGGGAGCTGTTTTTT
size: NA; D: NA; J: TRBJ1-2; V: TRBV12-3/TRBV12-4; CDR3: CASSQQGVHGYTF; DNA: TGTGCCAGCAGTCAACAGGGTGTACATGGCTACACCTTC
size: NA; D: NA; J: TRBJ1-5; V: TRBV30; CDR3: CAWSVQGLVNQPQHF; DNA: TGTGCCTGGAGTGTACAGGGTTTAGTCAATCAGCCCCAGCATTTT
size: NA; D: TRBD1; J: TRBJ2-7; V: TRBV6-5; CDR3: CASTLGTGAYEQYF; DNA: TGTGCCAGCACCCTGGGGACAGGAGCCTACGAGCAGTACTTC
size: NA; D: NA; J: TRBJ2-1; V: TRBV19; CDR3: CASSMGSGRTNEQFF; DNA: TGTGCCAGTAGTATGGGCAGCGGGCGAACAAATGAGCAGTTCTTC
size: once; D: TRBD1; J: TRBJ1-2; V: TRBV3-1/TRBV3-2; CDR3: CASSVGQGGGYTF; DNA: TGTGCCAGCAGCGTGGGACAGGGAGGAGGCTACACCTTC